One sample yielded the 28 T cell receptor beta chains listed below, sequenced in a study of shared clonotypes between healthy human individuals. CD8 cells classed as naive were CD45RO-negative and positively selected for CCR7, excluding terminally differentiated effector memory CD45RA+ cells. Assay: immunoSEQ multiplex PCR; the TCRdb copy retains only in-frame clones and omits some. The sample holds around 1,900,000 clones, 90% to 95% seen once. The specimen sequenced was naive CD8+ T cells from PBMCs. All receptors derive from a man between 18 and 35 years old in good health. Some clones in this sample may be carry-over from other donors' samples.

The genes are TRBV7-9 and TRBJ2-5; TRBD1 aligns across 10 bases. The V gene's germline CDR1 is SEHNR and CDR2 FQNEAQ (reference sequence). V dropped 4 bases and J dropped 1; count of bases not matched to a gene: 6. The CDR3 is 16 amino acids. The CDR3 nucleotides read TGTGCCAGCAGCTCCCGGACAGGGGGAGTCCAAGAGACCCAGTACTTC. Translating it yields CASSSRTGGVQETQYF. Full variable domain (remainder filled in from reference TRBV7-9 and TRBJ2-5): DTGVSQNPRHKITKRGQNVTFRCDPISEHNRLYWYRQTLGQGPEFLTYFQNEAQLEKSRLLSDRFSAERPKGSFSTLEIQRTEQGDSAMYLCASSSRTGGVQETQYFGPGTRLLVL.

The chain employs TRBV27 and TRBJ2-7, with D possibly TRBD2 on 5 matching bases. The V gene lost 6 bases and the J gene lost 3 bases, with 15 bases spanning the gap. This CDR3 spans 14 amino acids. Germline lookup yields CDR1 MNHEY and CDR2 SMNVEV (reference sequence). The CDR3 protein is CASRIMGAGYEQYF. The CDR3, as DNA: TGTGCCAGCAGAATAATGGGTGCGGGCTACGAGCAGTACTTC.

The genes are TRBV28 and TRBJ2-7, with TRBD1 as a possible D gene (5 bases). Trimming stripped 2 bases from V and 0 bases from J, with 11 bases between. The germline V gene encodes CDR1 MDHEN and CDR2 SYDVKM. The CDR3 has 15 amino acids. The CDR3 nucleotides are TGTGCCAGCAGTTTAGGGGCCCCTTTCTCCTACGAGCAGTACTTC. Encoded protein: CASSLGAPFSYEQYF.

The chain is built from TRBV11-2 and TRBJ1-1, with TRBD1 as a possible D gene (5 bases). Trimming removed 5 bases at V and 1 base at J, with 11 bases between. Germline lookup yields CDR1 SGHAT and CDR2 FQNNGV. This CDR3 is built from 14 residues. The CDR3: CASSGRTRNTEAFF. For the CDR3, the DNA is TGTGCCAGCAGCGGTAGGACAAGGAACACTGAAGCTTTCTTT.

The genes are TRBV29-1 and TRBJ2-3; 9 nucleotides align to TRBD2. The ends lost 3 bases at V and 6 bases at J; junction bases unmatched: 10. Germline V lookup: CDR1 SQVTM, CDR2 ANQGSEA. This CDR3 has 15 residues. The chain's CDR3 is CSVDKTGLASDTQYF. The CDR3 DNA sequence: TGCAGCGTTGATAAGACGGGACTAGCATCTGATACGCAGTATTTT.

The gene calls are TRBV19 and TRBJ2-1, with no clear D. Germline loops: CDR1 LNHDA, CDR2 SQIVND (reference sequence). The V end was cut by 1 base, the J end by 3 bases, with 4 bases between. CDR3 length equals 13 residues. The DNA for the CDR3 is TGTGCCAGTAGTATAGGGATCTACAATGAGCAGTTCTTC. Amino acid sequence: CASSIGIYNEQFF.

This clone was counted once. Additional DNA sequences in this sample encode the identical CDR3. J is TRBJ2-1 and V is TRBV29-1; D ambiguous. The germline CDR1 and CDR2 sequences are SQVTM and ANQGSEA. The CDR3 is 11 residues long. Trimming left V 7 bases short and J 4 bases short, with 8 bases between. The CDR3 is CSGTDYNEQFF. CDR3 bases: TGCAGCGGGACCGATTACAATGAGCAGTTCTTC.

J is TRBJ2-5 and V is TRBV7-9; D uncertain. CDR1 is SEHNR, CDR2 FQNEAQ, per germline (reference sequence). The CDR3 totals 14 residues. V shed 5 bases and J shed 1 base, with 11 bases lying between them. CDR3 amino acids: CASSHRALQETQYF. CDR3 nucleotides: TGTGCCAGCAGCCATAGGGCGCTCCAAGAGACCCAGTACTTC. Complete variable domain (other parts from reference TRBV7-9 and TRBJ2-5): DTGVSQNPRHKITKRGQNVTFRCDPISEHNRLYWYRQTLGQGPEFLTYFQNEAQLEKSRLLSDRFSAERPKGSFSTLEIQRTEQGDSAMYLCASSHRALQETQYFGPGTRLLVL.

This chain connects TRBV7-9 to TRBJ1-2; D gene unclear. CDR1 and CDR2 from the germline V gene are SEHNR and FQNEAQ (reference sequence). This CDR3 region has 15 residues. The V gene lost 5 bases and the J gene lost 4 bases, with 17 bases spanning the gap. For the CDR3, the DNA is TGTGCCAGCAGCACCGCTCGGGTGGAGGGCTATGGCTACACCTTC. It yields the protein CASSTARVEGYGYTF.

As DNA, the CDR3 is TGTGCCAGTAGTACTTTCGGGGGCACTGAAGCTTTCTTT. Its translation: CASSTFGGTEAFF. The J gene is TRBJ1-1, the V gene TRBV19; the D gene is possibly TRBD1 (5 bases). CDR1 and CDR2 (germline): LNHDA, SQIVND (reference sequence). V lost 4 bases and J lost 4, with 10 bases in between. This CDR3 contains 13 residues.

CDR3 sequence (DNA): TGTGCCAGCAGTACAGTGAGGGCAGGGGGGTCGAATGAAAAACTGTTTTTT. This translates into CASSTVRAGGSNEKLFF. The rearrangement links TRBV27 to TRBJ1-4; TRBD1 matches 7 bases. Germline values: CDR1 MNHEY, CDR2 SMNVEV (reference sequence). Losses at the gene ends were 5 bases for V and 5 bases for J; bases not matched to a gene: 14. The CDR3 sequence is 17 residues long.

The J gene is TRBJ2-3, the V gene TRBV18, with a possible D match to TRBD1 (6 bases). The CDR3 runs 16 residues. The V gene's germline CDR1 is KGHSH and CDR2 LQKENI. Deletions cut 2 bases from V and 2 bases from J, with 14 bases between. CDR3: CASSPGGYVSTDTQYF. CDR3 nucleotides: TGTGCCAGCTCACCAGGGGGCTACGTCTCCACAGATACGCAGTATTTT. Filled out from reference TRBV18 and TRBJ2-3, the complete variable domain reads NAGVMQNPRHLVRRRGQEARLRCSPMKGHSHVYWYRQLPEEGLKFMVYLQKENIIDESGMPKERFSAEFPKEGPSILRIQQVVRGDSAAYFCASSPGGYVSTDTQYFGPGTRLTVL.

This clone was recorded only once. The DNA of the CDR3 is TGCAGCGTTGAAGATGGTTTCGGGGGGACCTACAATGAGCAGTTCTTC. Its protein is CSVEDGFGGTYNEQFF. This chain uses TRBV29-1 with TRBJ2-1, with 7 bases fitting TRBD2. Trimming at V came to 0 bases and at J to 2 bases, leaving 7 bases not matched to a gene. The CDR3 extends over 16 amino acids. Looked up from germline, CDR1 is SQVTM and CDR2 is ANQGSEA.

This chain joins TRBV4-1 and TRBJ2-7; D remains ambiguous. The CDR3 is 13 residues long. V was pared by 4 bases and J by 2 bases, with 9 bases between. Germline V lookup: CDR1 MGHRA, CDR2 YSYEKL. CDR3 loop: CASSPGWAYEQYF. The CDR3 nucleotides read TGCGCCAGCAGCCCAGGATGGGCCTACGAGCAGTACTTC.

The rearrangement joins TRBV28 to TRBJ2-7; the match to TRBD1 covers 7 bases. The CDR3 loop spans 14 amino acids. Trimming removed 6 bases from V and 0 bases from J; junction bases left unmatched: 5. The V gene's germline CDR1 is MDHEN and CDR2 SYDVKM. The CDR3 region has the DNA TGTGCCAGCAGGCTCGGACAGGACTCCTACGAGCAGTACTTC. This encodes CASRLGQDSYEQYF.

The rearrangement links TRBV7-6 to TRBJ2-7, with D possibly being TRBD1 (6 bases). V lost 5 bases and J lost 6, with 17 bases in between. Germline V lookup: CDR1 SGHVS, CDR2 FNYEAQ. The length of the CDR3 is 14 residues. The CDR3 sequence: CASSRRGGESEQYF. CDR3 DNA: TGTGCCAGCAGCCGCCGAGGGGGAGAGAGCGAGCAGTACTTC. Full variable domain (remainder filled in from reference TRBV7-6 and TRBJ2-7): GAGVSQSPRYKVTKRGQDVALRCDPISGHVSLYWYRQALGQGPEFLTYFNYEAQQDKSGLPNDRFSAERPEGSISTLTIQRTEQRDSAMYRCASSRRGGESEQYFGPGTRLTVT.

The chain has TRBV2 and TRBJ1-5, with D possibly matching TRBD1 (6 bases). The germline V and J ends were trimmed by 3 bases and 6 bases, with 15 bases remaining between them. CDR3 length: 15 amino acids. Germline lookup yields CDR1 SNHLY and CDR2 FYNNEI. CDR3 sequence: CASSEGHGGGQPQHF. The CDR3 bases are TGTGCCAGCAGTGAGGGACATGGAGGGGGTCAGCCCCAGCATTTT. Filled out from reference TRBV2 and TRBJ1-5, the complete variable domain reads EPEVTQTPSHQVTQMGQEVILRCVPISNHLYFYWYRQILGQKVEFLVSFYNNEISEKSEIFDDQFSVERPDGSNFTLKIRSTKLEDSAMYFCASSEGHGGGQPQHFGDGTRLSIL.

This chain connects TRBV30 to TRBJ2-4; 7 bases agree with TRBD1. The CDR3 has 12 residues. CDR1 is GTSNPN and CDR2 is SVGIG in the germline V gene (reference sequence). With V trimmed by 2 bases and J by 10 bases, 5 bases remained unmatched. CDR3 amino acids: CAWSPDREIQYF. The CDR3 DNA reads TGTGCCTGGAGTCCCGACAGGGAAATTCAGTACTTC.

The CDR3 loop is CASSLVSEQFF. In DNA form, the CDR3 reads TGTGCCAGCAGCTTAGTTTCTGAGCAGTTCTTC. This chain links TRBV5-6 with TRBJ2-1; D not resolved. V was shortened by 2 bases and J by 9 bases, with 6 bases between the two germline ends. This CDR3 has 11 residues. Germline CDR1 SGHDT, CDR2 YYEEEE.

The genes are TRBV19 and TRBJ1-5; D unclear. CDR1 is LNHDA, CDR2 SQIVND, per germline (reference sequence). This CDR3 spans 13 amino acids. V lost 6 bases and J lost 0, with 6 bases in between. The CDR3 here is CASSDGSNQPQHF. CDR3 in DNA: TGTGCCAGTAGCGACGGTAGCAATCAGCCCCAGCATTTT.

The chain joins TRBV28 to TRBJ2-3; tentatively, D is TRBD2 (5 bases). V shed 5 bases and J shed 4 bases, with 13 bases lying between them. The germline V gene encodes CDR1 MDHEN and CDR2 SYDVKM. There are 14 residues in the CDR3. CDR3: CASSPTLLADTQYF. CDR3 DNA: TGTGCCAGCAGTCCAACCCTACTAGCAGATACGCAGTATTTT.

The chain couples TRBV28 to TRBJ2-1; the D is unclear. The CDR3 is 13 residues long. Germline assignment: CDR1 MDHEN and CDR2 SYDVKM. Trimming left V 9 bases short and J 6 bases short, with 15 bases between. The CDR3 nucleotides are TGTGCCAGTGCTCGGTTATTGGGCAATGAGCAGTTCTTC. Translating gives CASARLLGNEQFF.

The rearrangement uses TRBV10-3 and TRBJ2-1; TRBD2 matches at 10 bases. The CDR3 consists of 15 residues. The germline V gene encodes CDR1 ENHRY and CDR2 SYGVKD. J was trimmed by 1 base and V by 5 bases; bases with no gene match: 2. The CDR3 coding sequence is TGTGCCATCAGTTTTAGCGGGAGGTCCTACAATGAGCAGTTCTTC. It codes for CAISFSGRSYNEQFF.

The V call is TRBV4-3, the J call TRBJ2-6, with D perhaps TRBD2 (6 bases). This CDR3 region has 17 residues. V was clipped by 0 bases and J by 4 bases, with 13 bases between them. Germline V gene data show CDR1 as LGHNA and CDR2 as YSLEER. The CDR3 DNA is TGCGCCAGCAGCCAAGACGATGGGGGGACCGGGGCCAACGTCCTGACTTTC. Residues: CASSQDDGGTGANVLTF.

This chain uses TRBV21-1 with TRBJ2-7; no check of the table's D call, TRBD1, against the DNA was made. TRBV21-1 is classified as a pseudogene. The CDR3 length is 14 residues. The chain's CDR3 is CASSEPLGRSEQYF. As DNA, the CDR3 is TGTGCCAGCAGCGAACCCCTGGGGCGTTCCGAGCAGTACTTC.

This sequence joins TRBV7-3 and TRBJ1-2; 8 bases match TRBD1. The V gene end was trimmed by 5 bases and the J gene end by 4 bases; junction bases not matched to a gene: 9. There are 15 residues in the CDR3. Germline values: CDR1 SGHTA, CDR2 FQGTGA. Written as DNA, the CDR3 is TGTGCCAGCAGCCCCTTTCGGGACAGGACCTATGGCTACACCTTC. Translation: CASSPFRDRTYGYTF.

The gene calls are TRBV25-1 and TRBJ1-2; TRBD1 matches 7 bases. This CDR3 has 15 amino acids. Per germline, CDR1 MGHDK and CDR2 SYGVNS. Losses at the gene ends were 4 bases for V and 2 bases for J; bases not matched to a gene: 7. The CDR3 DNA follows: TGTGCCAGCAGTGCCTCGGGACAGAAAAACTATGGCTACACCTTC. It encodes CASSASGQKNYGYTF.

This rearrangement joins TRBV27 to TRBJ1-5, with D uncertain. CDR3 size: 16 residues. Per germline, CDR1 MNHEY and CDR2 SMNVEV (reference sequence). Trimming took off 5 bases at V and 0 bases at J, with 14 bases between the two ends. Written as DNA, the CDR3 is TGTGCCAGCAGTCCAAAGGACGCCTATAGCAATCAGCCCCAGCATTTT. Protein: CASSPKDAYSNQPQHF.